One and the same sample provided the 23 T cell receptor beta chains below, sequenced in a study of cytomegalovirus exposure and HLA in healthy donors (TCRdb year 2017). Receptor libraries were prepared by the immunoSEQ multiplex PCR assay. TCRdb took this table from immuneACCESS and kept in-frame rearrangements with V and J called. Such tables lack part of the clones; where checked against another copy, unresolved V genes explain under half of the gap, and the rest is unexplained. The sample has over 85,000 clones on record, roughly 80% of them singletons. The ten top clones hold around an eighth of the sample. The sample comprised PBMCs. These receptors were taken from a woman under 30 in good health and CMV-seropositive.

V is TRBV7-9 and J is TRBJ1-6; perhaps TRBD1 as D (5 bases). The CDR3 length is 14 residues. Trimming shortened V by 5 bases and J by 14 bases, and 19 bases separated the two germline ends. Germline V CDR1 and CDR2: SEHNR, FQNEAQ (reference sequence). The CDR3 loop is CASSRDSTTLALHF. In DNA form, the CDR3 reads TGTGCCAGCAGCAGGGACTCCACCACTTTGGCCCTCCACTTT.

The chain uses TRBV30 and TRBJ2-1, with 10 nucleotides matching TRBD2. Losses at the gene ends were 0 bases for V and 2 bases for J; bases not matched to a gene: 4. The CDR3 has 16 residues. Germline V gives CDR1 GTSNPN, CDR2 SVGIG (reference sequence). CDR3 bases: TGTGCCTGGAGTGTGGGGGGACTAGCGACCTACAATGAGCAGTTCTTC. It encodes CAWSVGGLATYNEQFF.

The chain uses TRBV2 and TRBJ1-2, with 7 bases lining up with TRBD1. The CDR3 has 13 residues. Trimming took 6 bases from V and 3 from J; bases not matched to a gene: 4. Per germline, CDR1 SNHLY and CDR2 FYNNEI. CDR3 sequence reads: CASRLDRDYGYTF. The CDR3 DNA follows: TGTGCCAGCAGACTAGACAGGGACTATGGCTACACCTTC.

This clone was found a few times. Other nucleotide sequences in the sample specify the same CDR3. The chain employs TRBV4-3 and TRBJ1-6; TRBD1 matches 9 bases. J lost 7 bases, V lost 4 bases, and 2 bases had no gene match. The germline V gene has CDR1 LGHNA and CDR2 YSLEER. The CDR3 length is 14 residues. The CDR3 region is CASSPGTGNSPLHF. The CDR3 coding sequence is TGCGCCAGCAGCCCGGGGACAGGGAATTCACCCCTCCACTTT.

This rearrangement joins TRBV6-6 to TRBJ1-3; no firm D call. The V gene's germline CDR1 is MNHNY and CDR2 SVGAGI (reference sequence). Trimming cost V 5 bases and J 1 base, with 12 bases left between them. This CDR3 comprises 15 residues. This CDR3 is CASSLQAPSGNTIYF. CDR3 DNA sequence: TGTGCCAGCAGTCTTCAGGCGCCTTCTGGAAACACCATATATTTT.

CDR3 nucleotides: TGTGCCAGCAGCTTACCAGGGGGCTATGGCTACACCTTC. Amino acid sequence: CASSLPGGYGYTF. The V call is TRBV7-9, the J call TRBJ1-2, with 7 bases identical to TRBD1. From germline, CDR1 is SEHNR and CDR2 FQNEAQ (reference sequence). This CDR3 is built from 13 residues. V gave up 2 bases and J gave up 4 bases; unmatched junction bases: 1.

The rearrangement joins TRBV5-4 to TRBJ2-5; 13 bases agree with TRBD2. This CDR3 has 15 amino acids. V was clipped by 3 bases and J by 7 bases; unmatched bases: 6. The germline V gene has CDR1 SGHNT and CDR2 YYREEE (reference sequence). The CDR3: CASSSWTSGGGTQYF. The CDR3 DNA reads TGTGCCAGCAGCTCCTGGACTAGCGGGGGAGGGACCCAGTACTTC.

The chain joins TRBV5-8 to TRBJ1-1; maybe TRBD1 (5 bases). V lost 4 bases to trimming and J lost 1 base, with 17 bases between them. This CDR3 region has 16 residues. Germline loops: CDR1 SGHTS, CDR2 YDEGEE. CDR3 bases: TGTGCCAGCAGCCTGGGCGGGGGTAGTAGGAACACTGAAGCTTTCTTT. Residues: CASSLGGGSRNTEAFF.

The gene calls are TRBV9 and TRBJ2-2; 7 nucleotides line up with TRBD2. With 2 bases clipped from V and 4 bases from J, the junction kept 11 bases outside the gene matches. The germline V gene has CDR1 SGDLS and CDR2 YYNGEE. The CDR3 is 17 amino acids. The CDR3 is CASSVGTTRFSTGELFF. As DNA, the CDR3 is TGTGCCAGCAGCGTGGGGACTACCAGATTTTCCACCGGGGAGCTGTTTTTT.

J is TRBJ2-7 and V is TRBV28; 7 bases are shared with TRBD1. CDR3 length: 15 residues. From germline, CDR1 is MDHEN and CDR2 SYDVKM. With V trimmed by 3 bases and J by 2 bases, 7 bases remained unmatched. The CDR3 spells CASSFLRDRTYEQYF. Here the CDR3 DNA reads TGTGCCAGCAGTTTCCTCCGGGACAGAACCTACGAGCAGTACTTC.

This CDR3 is CASSESQGLHEAFF. CDR3 DNA sequence: TGTGCCAGCAGTGAATCTCAGGGGCTACATGAGGCTTTCTTT. The chain combines TRBV6-1 with TRBJ1-1; D might be TRBD1 (6 bases). Germline loops: CDR1 MNHNS, CDR2 SASEGT. V was clipped by 2 bases and J by 11 bases, with 18 bases between them. This CDR3 region has 14 residues.

The CDR3 coding sequence is TGCGCCAGCAGCGCACAAGCGGCGCCTGATGAAAAACTGTTTTTT. Residues: CASSAQAAPDEKLFF. The chain recombines TRBV4-1 with TRBJ1-4; no firm D call. Germline CDR1 MGHRA, CDR2 YSYEKL. Trimming shortened V by 5 bases and J by 6 bases, and 16 bases separated the two germline ends. The CDR3 has 15 residues.

The CDR3 reads CSAPSGAGSNEQFF. CDR3 nucleotides: TGCAGCGCGCCCTCAGGGGCCGGATCCAATGAGCAGTTCTTC. The rearrangement uses TRBV29-1 and TRBJ2-1; D may be TRBD1 (6 bases). CDR3 length: 14 amino acids. Trimming removed 7 bases at V and 6 bases at J, with 19 bases between. Germline V gene data show CDR1 as SQVTM and CDR2 as ANQGSEA.

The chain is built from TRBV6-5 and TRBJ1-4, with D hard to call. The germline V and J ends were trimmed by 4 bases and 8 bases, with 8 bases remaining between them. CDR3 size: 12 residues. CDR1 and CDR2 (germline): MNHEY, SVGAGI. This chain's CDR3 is CASSSPGEKLFF. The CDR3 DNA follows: TGTGCCAGCAGTTCACCTGGCGAAAAACTGTTTTTT.

CDR3 loop: CASSLIGRTSTDTQYF. In nucleotides, the CDR3 is TGTGCCAGCAGTTTAATCGGCAGGACTAGCACAGATACGCAGTATTTT. This chain links TRBV27 with TRBJ2-3; tentatively, D is TRBD2 (5 bases). The V and J ends lost 2 bases and 0 bases respectively, with 12 bases between them. Germline CDR1 and CDR2: MNHEY and SMNVEV (reference sequence). The CDR3 length is 16 residues.

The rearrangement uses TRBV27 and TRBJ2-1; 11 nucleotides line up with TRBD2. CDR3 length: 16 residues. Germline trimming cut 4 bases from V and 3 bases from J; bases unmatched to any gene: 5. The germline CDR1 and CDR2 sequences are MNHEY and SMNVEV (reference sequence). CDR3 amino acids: CASSSFTSGGYNEQFF. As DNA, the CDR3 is TGTGCCAGCAGTTCCTTCACTAGCGGGGGCTACAATGAGCAGTTCTTC.

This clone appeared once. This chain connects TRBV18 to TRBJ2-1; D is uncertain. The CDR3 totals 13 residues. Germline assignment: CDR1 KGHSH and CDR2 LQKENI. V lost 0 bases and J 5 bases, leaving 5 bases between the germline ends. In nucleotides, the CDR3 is TGTGCCAGCTCACCACCGAGCGACAATGAGCAGTTCTTC. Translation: CASSPPSDNEQFF.

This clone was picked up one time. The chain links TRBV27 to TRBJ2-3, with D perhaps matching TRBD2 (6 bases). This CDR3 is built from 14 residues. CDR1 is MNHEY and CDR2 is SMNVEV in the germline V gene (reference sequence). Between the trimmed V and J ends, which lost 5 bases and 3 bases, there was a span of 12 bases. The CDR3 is CASSPSAGTDTQYF. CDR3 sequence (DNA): TGTGCCAGCAGTCCCTCCGCGGGGACAGATACGCAGTATTTT.

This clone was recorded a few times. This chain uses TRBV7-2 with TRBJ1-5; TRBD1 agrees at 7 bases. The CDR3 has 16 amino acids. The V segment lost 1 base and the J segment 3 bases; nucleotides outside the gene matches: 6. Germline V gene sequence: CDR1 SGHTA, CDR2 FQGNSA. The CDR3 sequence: CASSLVGGGINQPQHF. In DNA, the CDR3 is TGTGCCAGCAGCTTAGTAGGAGGGGGCATCAATCAGCCCCAGCATTTT.

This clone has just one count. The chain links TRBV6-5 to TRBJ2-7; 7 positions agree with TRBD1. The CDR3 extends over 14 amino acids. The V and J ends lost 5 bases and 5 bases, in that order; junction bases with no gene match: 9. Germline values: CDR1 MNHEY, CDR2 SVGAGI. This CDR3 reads CASSRPGQKHEQYF. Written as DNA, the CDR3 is TGTGCCAGCAGTCGACCGGGACAGAAACACGAGCAGTACTTC.

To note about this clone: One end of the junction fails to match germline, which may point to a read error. The CDR3 DNA sequence: TGTGCCAGCAGCCTAACTAGCGGGGGGCCGTACGAGCAGTACTTC. It is translated as CASSLTSGGPYEQYF. V gene TRBV7-3 combines with J gene TRBJ2-7; TRBD2 agrees at 12 bases. The CDR3 has 15 amino acids. The germline CDR1 and CDR2 sequences are SGHTA and FQGTGA.

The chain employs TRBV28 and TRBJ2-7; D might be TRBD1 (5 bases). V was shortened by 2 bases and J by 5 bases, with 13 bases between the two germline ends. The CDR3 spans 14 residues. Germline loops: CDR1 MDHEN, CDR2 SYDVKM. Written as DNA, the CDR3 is TGTGCCAGCAGTTTAATTCGGACATTGGACGAGCAGTACTTC. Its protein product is CASSLIRTLDEQYF.

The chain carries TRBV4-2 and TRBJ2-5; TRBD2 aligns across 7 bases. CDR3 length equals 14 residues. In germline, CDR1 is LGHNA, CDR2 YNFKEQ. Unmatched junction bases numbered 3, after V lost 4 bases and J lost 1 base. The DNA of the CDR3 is TGTGCCAGCAGCCGGGAGGGAAGCCAAGAGACCCAGTACTTC. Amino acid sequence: CASSREGSQETQYF.